This T cell receptor (beta chain) was sequenced during a study of blood T cell repertoires in COVID-19. At the level of the study: In each case, the material was cDNA or gDNA derived from T cells, B-cell-depleted T cells, or PBMCs.

The repertoire was sequenced with immunoSEQ multiplex PCR; TCRdb's copy has only in-frame clones and lacks some. The sample consists of more than 300,000 clones, 70% to 90% of them appearing once. The CDR3 has 17 residues. Germline loops: CDR1 SGHNT, CDR2 YYREEE (reference sequence). V was pared by 7 bases and J by 7 bases, with 20 bases of the junction left unmatched. The sequence was collected from a man younger than 35 who had recovered from COVID-19. The gene calls are TRBV5-4 and TRBJ1-2, with 9 bases that match TRBD1. The specimen sequenced was peripheral blood. This CDR3 reads CASAVPGQGSTFGGYTF. As DNA, the CDR3 is TGTGCCAGCGCCGTCCCGGGACAGGGATCGACCTTCGGTGGCTACACCTTC.